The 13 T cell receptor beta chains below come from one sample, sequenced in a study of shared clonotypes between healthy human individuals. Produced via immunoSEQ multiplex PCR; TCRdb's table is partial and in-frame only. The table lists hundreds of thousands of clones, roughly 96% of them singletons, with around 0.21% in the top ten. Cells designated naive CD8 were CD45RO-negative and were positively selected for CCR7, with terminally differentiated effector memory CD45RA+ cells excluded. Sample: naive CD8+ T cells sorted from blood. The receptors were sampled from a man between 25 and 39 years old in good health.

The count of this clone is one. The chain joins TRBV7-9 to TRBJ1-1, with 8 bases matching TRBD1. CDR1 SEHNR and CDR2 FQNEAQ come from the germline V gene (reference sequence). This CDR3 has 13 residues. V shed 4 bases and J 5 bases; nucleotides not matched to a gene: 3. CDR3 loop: CASSSRTGTEAFF. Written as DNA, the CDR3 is TGTGCCAGCAGCTCCCGGACAGGGACTGAAGCTTTCTTT.

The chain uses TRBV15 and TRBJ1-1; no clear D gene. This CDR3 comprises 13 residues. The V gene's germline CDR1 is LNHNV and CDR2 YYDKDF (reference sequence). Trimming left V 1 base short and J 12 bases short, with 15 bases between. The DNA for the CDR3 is TGTGCCACCAGCAGAGCGGACGAGTGGGAGCCTTTCTTT. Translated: CATSRADEWEPFF.

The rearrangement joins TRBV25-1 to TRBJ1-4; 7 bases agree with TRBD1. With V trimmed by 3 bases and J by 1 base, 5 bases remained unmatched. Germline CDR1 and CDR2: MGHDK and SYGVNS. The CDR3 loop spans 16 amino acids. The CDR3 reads CASSERQGGTNEKLFF. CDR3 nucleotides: TGTGCCAGCAGTGAGCGACAGGGAGGAACTAATGAAAAACTGTTTTTT.

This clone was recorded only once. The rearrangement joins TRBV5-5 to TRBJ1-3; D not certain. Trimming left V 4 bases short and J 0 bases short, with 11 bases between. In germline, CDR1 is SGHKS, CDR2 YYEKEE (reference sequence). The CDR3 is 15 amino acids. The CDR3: CASSPWGGSGNTIYF. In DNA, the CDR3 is TGTGCCAGCAGCCCCTGGGGTGGCTCTGGAAACACCATATATTTT. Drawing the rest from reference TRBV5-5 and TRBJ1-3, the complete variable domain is DAGVTQSPTHLIKTRGQQVTLRCSPISGHKSVSWYQQVLGQGPQFIFQYYEKEERGRGNFPDRFSARQFPNYSSELNVNALLLGDSALYLCASSPWGGSGNTIYFGEGSWLTVV.

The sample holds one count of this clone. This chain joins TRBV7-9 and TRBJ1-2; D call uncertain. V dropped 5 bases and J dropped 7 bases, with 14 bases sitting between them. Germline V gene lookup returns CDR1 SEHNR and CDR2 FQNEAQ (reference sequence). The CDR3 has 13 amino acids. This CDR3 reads CASSPGRDPGYTF. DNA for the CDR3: TGTGCCAGCAGCCCTGGACGCGACCCTGGCTACACCTTC. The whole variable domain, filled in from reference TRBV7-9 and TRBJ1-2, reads DTGVSQNPRHKITKRGQNVTFRCDPISEHNRLYWYRQTLGQGPEFLTYFQNEAQLEKSRLLSDRFSAERPKGSFSTLEIQRTEQGDSAMYLCASSPGRDPGYTFGSGTRLTVV.

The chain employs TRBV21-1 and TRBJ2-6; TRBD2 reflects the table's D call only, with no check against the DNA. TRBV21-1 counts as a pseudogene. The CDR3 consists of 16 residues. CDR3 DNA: TGTGCCAGCAGTTTTTTAGCCCGCTCTGGGGCCAACGTCCTGACTTTC. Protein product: CASSFLARSGANVLTF.

The CDR3 loop is CASSPLGVPAYEQYF. The CDR3 nucleotides read TGTGCCAGCAGTCCACTGGGGGTTCCTGCCTACGAGCAGTACTTC. The chain carries TRBV28 and TRBJ2-7; the D gene could be TRBD1 or TRBD2 (5 bases each). Trimming removed 5 bases from V and 2 bases from J, with 16 bases in between. Germline CDR1 and CDR2: MDHEN and SYDVKM. The CDR3 contains 15 residues.

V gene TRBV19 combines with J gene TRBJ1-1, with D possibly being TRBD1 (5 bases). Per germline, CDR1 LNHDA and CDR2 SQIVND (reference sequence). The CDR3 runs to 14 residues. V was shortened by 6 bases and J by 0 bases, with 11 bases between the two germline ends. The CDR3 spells CASRSAGMNTEAFF. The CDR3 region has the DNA TGTGCCAGTAGATCCGCAGGGATGAACACTGAAGCTTTCTTT. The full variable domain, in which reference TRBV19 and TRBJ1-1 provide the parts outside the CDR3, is DGGITQSPKYLFRKEGQNVTLSCEQNLNHDAMYWYRQDPGQGLRLIYYSQIVNDFQKGDIAEGYSVSREKKESFPLTVTSAQKNPTAFYLCASRSAGMNTEAFFGQGTRLTVV.

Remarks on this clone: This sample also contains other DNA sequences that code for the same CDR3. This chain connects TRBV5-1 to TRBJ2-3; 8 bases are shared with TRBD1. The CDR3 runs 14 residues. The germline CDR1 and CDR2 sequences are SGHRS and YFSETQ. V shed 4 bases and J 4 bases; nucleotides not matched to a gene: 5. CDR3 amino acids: CASSPGQGADTQYF. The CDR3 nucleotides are TGCGCCAGCAGCCCCGGACAGGGCGCAGATACGCAGTATTTT.

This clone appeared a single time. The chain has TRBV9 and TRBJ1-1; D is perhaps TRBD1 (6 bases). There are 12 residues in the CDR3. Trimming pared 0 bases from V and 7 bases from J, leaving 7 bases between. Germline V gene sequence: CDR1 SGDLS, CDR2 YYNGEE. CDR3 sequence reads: CASSVATGEAFF. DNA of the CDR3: TGTGCCAGCAGCGTAGCGACAGGTGAAGCTTTCTTT.

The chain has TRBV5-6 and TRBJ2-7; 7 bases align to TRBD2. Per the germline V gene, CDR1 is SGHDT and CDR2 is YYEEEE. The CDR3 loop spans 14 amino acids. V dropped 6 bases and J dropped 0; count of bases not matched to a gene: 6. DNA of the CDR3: TGTGCCAGCAACGAGATAGCGGGCTCCTACGAGCAGTACTTC. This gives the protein CASNEIAGSYEQYF.

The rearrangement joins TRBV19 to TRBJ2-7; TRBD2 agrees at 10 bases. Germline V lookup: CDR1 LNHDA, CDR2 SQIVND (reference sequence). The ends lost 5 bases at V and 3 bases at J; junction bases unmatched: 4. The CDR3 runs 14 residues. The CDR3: CASSPSSGSYEQYF. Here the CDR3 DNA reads TGTGCCAGTAGTCCATCTAGCGGGAGCTACGAGCAGTACTTC.

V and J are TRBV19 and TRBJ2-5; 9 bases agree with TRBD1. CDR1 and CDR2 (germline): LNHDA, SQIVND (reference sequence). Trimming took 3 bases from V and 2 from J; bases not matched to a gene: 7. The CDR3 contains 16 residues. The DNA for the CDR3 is TGTGCCAGTAGTATTTTGGGGGGACAGGGTCAAGAGACCCAGTACTTC. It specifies CASSILGGQGQETQYF.